Presented here are 22 T cell receptor beta chains from one specimen sequenced in a study of blood T cell repertoires in COVID-19. The data were produced by immunoSEQ multiplex PCR, yet TCRdb's version contains in-frame clones alone and is incomplete. The table records about 250,000 clones, 80% to 90% of them present only once. Sample: peripheral blood. The receptors derive from an elderly man with acute or convalescent COVID-19.

The chain employs TRBV27 and TRBJ2-7; D is unresolved. V shed 8 bases and J shed 2 bases, with 13 bases lying between them. The CDR3 runs to 13 residues. Germline loops: CDR1 MNHEY, CDR2 SMNVEV (reference sequence). The CDR3 sequence is CASQSSRAYEQYF. CDR3 in DNA: TGTGCCAGCCAGTCCTCTAGAGCCTACGAGCAGTACTTC.

The V gene is TRBV5-1, the J gene TRBJ2-1; 8 bases are a match to TRBD1. The CDR3 totals 14 residues. The germline CDR1 and CDR2 sequences are SGHRS and YFSETQ. Trimming took 0 bases from V and 8 from J; bases not matched to a gene: 4. CDR3 DNA sequence: TGCGCCAGCAGCTTGGGGACAGGGTATGATGAGCAGTTCTTC. Translated, it gives CASSLGTGYDEQFF.

On this clone: Other nucleotide sequences in the sample specify the same CDR3. V and J are TRBV28 and TRBJ1-4; TRBD1 agrees at 8 bases. CDR1 and CDR2 (germline): MDHEN, SYDVKM. The J segment lost 5 bases and the V segment lost 3 bases, leaving 2 bases of the junction unmatched. The CDR3 runs to 14 residues. The CDR3 nucleotides are TGTGCCAGCAGTTTTAGACAGGGGAATGAAAAACTGTTTTTT. It encodes CASSFRQGNEKLFF.

The V and J genes are TRBV7-2 and TRBJ1-1, with 7 positions matching TRBD1. V lost 3 bases, J lost 8 bases, and 9 bases stayed unmatched. Germline V gene sequence: CDR1 SGHTA, CDR2 FQGNSA. The CDR3 length is 14 residues. The CDR3 sequence: CASSLAGTAREAFF. The CDR3 region has the DNA TGTGCCAGCAGCTTGGCCGGGACAGCGAGAGAAGCTTTCTTT.

The CDR3 DNA sequence: TGTGCCAGTAGTCTCAGGACAGGGACCTTTGGAAACACCATATATTTT. This sequence encodes CASSLRTGTFGNTIYF. The chain has TRBV19 and TRBJ1-3; 8 positions agree with TRBD1. V was pared by 5 bases and J by 3 bases, with 9 bases of the junction left unmatched. CDR3 length: 16 amino acids. Per germline, CDR1 LNHDA and CDR2 SQIVND (reference sequence).

V is TRBV19 and J is TRBJ2-5; TRBD1 is a possible D gene (5 bases). V lost 10 bases and J 7 bases, leaving 13 bases between the germline ends. Germline values: CDR1 LNHDA, CDR2 SQIVND (reference sequence). The CDR3 length is 11 residues. CDR3 nucleotide sequence: TGTGCCACCGCGCAGGGTGGGACCCAGTACTTC. Translating gives CATAQGGTQYF.

The chain links TRBV19 to TRBJ2-3, with no clear D. The CDR3 has 14 residues. V was trimmed by 1 base and J by 6 bases, leaving 11 bases between them. Germline CDR1 LNHDA, CDR2 SQIVND (reference sequence). The CDR3 region has the DNA TGTGCCAGTAGTATAGTACGAGCTGCGGATACGCAGTATTTT. Protein product: CASSIVRAADTQYF.

The V call is TRBV6-7, the J call TRBJ2-1; 12 positions agree with TRBD2. TRBV6-7 is an ORF; its function is uncertain. Germline trimming cut 4 bases from V and 11 bases from J; bases unmatched to any gene: 9. The CDR3 is 15 residues long. CDR3 DNA sequence: TGTGCCAGCAGTTGTCTAGCGGGAGGGCCCCTCCAGCAGTTCTTC. Its translation: CASSCLAGGPLQQFF.

The rearrangement links TRBV5-1 to TRBJ2-1; weak D call: TRBD1 (5 bases). The CDR3 has 15 residues. Germline values: CDR1 SGHRS, CDR2 YFSETQ. The V end was cut by 2 bases, the J end by 5 bases, with 14 bases between. The chain's CDR3 is CASSFDSLSNNEQFF. DNA of the CDR3: TGCGCCAGCAGCTTCGACAGCCTTTCCAACAATGAGCAGTTCTTC.

The V gene is TRBV5-1, the J gene TRBJ1-1; TRBD1 might be the D (6 bases). The CDR3 is 14 amino acids. From germline, CDR1 is SGHRS and CDR2 YFSETQ. V lost 5 bases, J lost 11 bases, and 22 bases lay in between. This CDR3 is CASSRLRGGEQAFF. CDR3 sequence (DNA): TGCGCCAGCAGTCGATTGAGAGGGGGGGAACAGGCTTTCTTT. Based on the CDR3 plus reference TRBV5-1 and TRBJ1-1, the full variable domain is KAGVTQTPRYLIKTRGQQVTLSCSPISGHRSVSWYQQTPGQGLQFLFEYFSETQRNKGNFPGRFSGRQFSNSRSEMNVSTLELGDSALYLCASSRLRGGEQAFFGQGTRLTVV.

The chain employs TRBV18 and TRBJ2-1; 12 bases fit TRBD2. V lost 6 bases and J lost 1; bases outside the gene matches: 4. Germline values: CDR1 KGHSH, CDR2 LQKENI. The length of the CDR3 is 16 residues. The CDR3, as DNA: TGTGCCAGCTCCCCTAGCGGGAGGGCTTCCTACAATGAGCAGTTCTTC. It encodes CASSPSGRASYNEQFF.

This chain uses TRBV6-2 or TRBV6-3 with TRBJ1-1; the D gene is possibly TRBD1 (6 bases). Trimming pared 6 bases from V and 0 bases from J, leaving 17 bases between. Per the germline V gene, CDR1 is MNHEY and CDR2 is SVGEGT. CDR3 size: 16 residues. The CDR3 nucleotides read TGTGCCAGCAGCCCAACCCCAGACAGGATGAACACTGAAGCTTTCTTT. It encodes CASSPTPDRMNTEAFF.

The chain joins TRBV28 to TRBJ2-5; 10 nucleotides line up with TRBD2. Trimming cost V 3 bases and J 1 base; bases outside gene matches: 2. This CDR3 contains 15 residues. Germline values: CDR1 MDHEN, CDR2 SYDVKM. The CDR3 reads CASSLTSGSQETQYF. CDR3 in DNA: TGTGCCAGCAGTTTGACTAGCGGGTCCCAAGAGACCCAGTACTTC.

The table lists this clone with a count of one. The gene calls are TRBV4-3 and TRBJ1-2; possibly TRBD1 for D (5 bases). The CDR3 runs to 15 residues. The V end lost 0 bases, the J end lost 6 bases, and 14 bases lay between the germline ends. CDR1 and CDR2 (germline): LGHNA, YSLEER. The CDR3 spells CASSQDTHQGDGYTF. The CDR3 region has the DNA TGCGCCAGCAGCCAAGATACTCACCAGGGCGATGGCTACACCTTC.

V usage is TRBV4-3 and J usage is TRBJ2-5; TRBD1 aligns across 10 bases. The CDR3 has 15 amino acids. Germline-derived CDR1 and CDR2 are LGHNA and YSLEER. V lost 8 bases, J lost 3 bases, and 9 bases stayed unmatched. CDR3 sequence reads: CASWDDRGLEETQYF. The CDR3 bases are TGCGCCAGCTGGGACGACAGGGGGCTTGAAGAGACCCAGTACTTC.

This clone was counted only a few times. The chain couples TRBV6-2 or TRBV6-3 to TRBJ2-2; perhaps TRBD2 as D (6 bases). V lost 6 bases to trimming and J lost 1 base, with 15 bases between them. CDR3 length: 16 amino acids. The germline CDR1 and CDR2 sequences are MNHEY and SVGEGT. The CDR3 coding sequence is TGTGCCAGCAGCCCCCCAGGAGGGCGGAACACCGGGGAGCTGTTTTTT. It encodes CASSPPGGRNTGELFF.

This clone has only one observation. The chain links TRBV20-1 to TRBJ1-5; possible D gene TRBD1, 5 bases. Germline CDR1 DFQATT, CDR2 SNEGSKA (reference sequence). The CDR3 has 14 amino acids. Trimming cost V 3 bases and J 1 base, with 10 bases left between them. As DNA, the CDR3 is TGCAGTGCTAGTTTCGGGGGGAGCAATCAGCCCCAGCATTTT. Its translation: CSASFGGSNQPQHF.

This clone was picked up a small number of times. This sequence joins TRBV5-4 and TRBJ2-1, with D perhaps matching TRBD2 (7 bases). V lost 4 bases to trimming and J lost 0 bases, with 20 bases between them. The length of the CDR3 is 18 residues. Germline V gene lookup returns CDR1 SGHNT and CDR2 YYREEE (reference sequence). The CDR3 protein is CASSPRGGRLFSYNEQFF. The DNA for the CDR3 is TGTGCCAGCAGCCCAAGGGGGGGGCGCTTGTTCTCCTACAATGAGCAGTTCTTC.

CDR3 nucleotides: TGTGCCAGCTCACAGGCAGCGCAACCTGGAAACACCATATATTTT. Its protein product is CASSQAAQPGNTIYF. This chain connects TRBV18 to TRBJ1-3; D gene ambiguous. With 4 bases removed from V and 2 bases from J, the gap between germline ends came to 12 bases. This CDR3 region has 15 residues. CDR1 and CDR2 (germline): KGHSH, LQKENI.

This clone has just a few counts. The chain couples TRBV27 to TRBJ2-7, with 7 bases identical to TRBD1. The CDR3 has 15 amino acids. Germline assignment: CDR1 MNHEY and CDR2 SMNVEV (reference sequence). V gave up 5 bases and J gave up 4 bases; unmatched junction bases: 11. In nucleotides, the CDR3 is TGTGCCAGCAGTGCGGCTGAACAGGGGAGATACGAGCAGTACTTC. It is translated as CASSAAEQGRYEQYF.

V gene TRBV9 combines with J gene TRBJ2-1, with TRBD1 matching over 10 bases. This CDR3 has 15 amino acids. Germline trimming cut 4 bases from V and 4 bases from J; bases unmatched to any gene: 5. Germline-derived CDR1 and CDR2 are SGDLS and YYNGEE. CDR3 nucleotide sequence: TGTGCCAGCAGCCAAGGACAGGGGGGTTACAATGAGCAGTTCTTC. This encodes CASSQGQGGYNEQFF.

A note on this clone: This CDR3 is also generated by other DNA sequences in the sample. This chain links TRBV11-1 with TRBJ1-1; 9 bases match TRBD1. Germline-derived CDR1 and CDR2 are SGHAT and FQDESV (reference sequence). This CDR3 has 15 residues. The junction had 4 bases not matched to a gene; V was cut back by 4 bases and J by 1 base. This CDR3 reads CASSYVGQGNTEAFF. The CDR3, as DNA: TGTGCCAGCAGCTACGTGGGACAGGGGAACACTGAAGCTTTCTTT.